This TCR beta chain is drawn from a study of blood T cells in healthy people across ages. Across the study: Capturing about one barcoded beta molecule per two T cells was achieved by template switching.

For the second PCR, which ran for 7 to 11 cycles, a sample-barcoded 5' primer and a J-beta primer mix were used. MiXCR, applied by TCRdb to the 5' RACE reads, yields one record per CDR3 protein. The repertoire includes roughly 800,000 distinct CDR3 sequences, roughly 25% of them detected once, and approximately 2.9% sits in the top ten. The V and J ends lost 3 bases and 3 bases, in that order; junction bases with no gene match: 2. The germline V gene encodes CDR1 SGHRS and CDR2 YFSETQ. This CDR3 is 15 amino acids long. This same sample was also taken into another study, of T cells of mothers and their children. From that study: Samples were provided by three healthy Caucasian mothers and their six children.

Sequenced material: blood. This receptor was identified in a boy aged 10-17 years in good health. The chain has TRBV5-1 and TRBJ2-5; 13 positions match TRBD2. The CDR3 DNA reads TGCGCCAGCAGCTATGGGACTAGCGGGGAAGAGACCCAGTACTTC. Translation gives CASSYGTSGEETQYF. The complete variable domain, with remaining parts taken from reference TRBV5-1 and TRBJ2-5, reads KAGVTQTPRYLIKTRGQQVTLSCSPISGHRSVSWYQQTPGQGLQFLFEYFSETQRNKGNFPGRFSGRQFSNSRSEMNVSTLELGDSALYLCASSYGTSGEETQYFGPGTRLLVL.